This T cell receptor beta chain emerged from a study of Graves' ophthalmopathy and Graves' hyperthyroidism. The germline V gene has CDR1 ENHRY and CDR2 SYGVKD. Deletions cut 3 bases from V and 1 base from J, with 9 bases between. The CDR3 is 14 amino acids. Study outcomes and limitations: The majority of expanded thyroid clonotypes above 0.001 frequency also occurred in blood. Progression of ophthalmopathy was predicted by the model with roughly 68% sensitivity and roughly 78% specificity.

RNA transcripts were the template, and TCR beta CDR3 regions were amplified from them. RT-PCR was first run with HTBI primers, then multiplex PCR in a second round. TCRdb re-called the multiplex PCR reads through MiXCR, storing one row per CDR3 protein. The sample has 500,000 to 800,000 distinct CDR3 sequences, about 40% seen once. This clonotype was counted a few times. Antigen: not known. None of the included patients had other autoimmune diseases, uncontrolled infections, pregnancy or lactation, as these led to exclusion. This TCR was sampled from an adult man with Graves' ophthalmopathy. This rearrangement joins TRBV10-3 to TRBJ2-5; maybe TRBD2 (6 bases). Source material: peripheral blood. CDR3 sequence reads: CAISETGGQETQYF. CDR3 nucleotides: TGTGCCATCAGTGAAACCGGGGGCCAAGAGACCCAGTACTTC.